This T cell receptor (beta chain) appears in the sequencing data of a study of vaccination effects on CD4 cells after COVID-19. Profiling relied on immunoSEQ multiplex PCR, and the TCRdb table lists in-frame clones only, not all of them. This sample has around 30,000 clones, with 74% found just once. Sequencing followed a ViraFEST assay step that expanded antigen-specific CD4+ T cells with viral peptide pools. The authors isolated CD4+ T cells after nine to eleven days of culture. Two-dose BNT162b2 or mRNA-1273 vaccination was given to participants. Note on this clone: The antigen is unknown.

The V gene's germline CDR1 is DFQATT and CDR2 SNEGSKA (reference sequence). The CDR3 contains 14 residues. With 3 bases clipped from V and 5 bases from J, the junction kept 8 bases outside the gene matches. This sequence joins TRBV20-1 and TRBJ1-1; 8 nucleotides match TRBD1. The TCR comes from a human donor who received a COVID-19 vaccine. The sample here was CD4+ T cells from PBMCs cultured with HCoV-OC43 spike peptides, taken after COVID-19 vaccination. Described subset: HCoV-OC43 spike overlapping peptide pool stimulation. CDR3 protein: CSASSGQGETEAFF. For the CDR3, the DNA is TGCAGTGCTAGTTCTGGACAGGGAGAAACTGAAGCTTTCTTT.